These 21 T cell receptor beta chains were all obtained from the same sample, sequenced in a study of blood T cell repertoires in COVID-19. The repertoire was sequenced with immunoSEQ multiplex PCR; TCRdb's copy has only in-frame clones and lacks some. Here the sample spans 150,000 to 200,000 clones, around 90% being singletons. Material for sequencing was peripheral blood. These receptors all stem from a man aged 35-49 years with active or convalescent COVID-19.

DNA for the CDR3: TGTGCCAGCAGCTTAGGTCGAGGAAACACTGAAGCTTTCTTT. It yields the protein CASSLGRGNTEAFF. The rearrangement links TRBV7-2 to TRBJ1-1; D gene ambiguous. CDR3 length: 14 amino acids. The germline CDR1 and CDR2 sequences are SGHTA and FQGNSA. Trimming left V 1 base short and J 2 bases short, with 8 bases between.

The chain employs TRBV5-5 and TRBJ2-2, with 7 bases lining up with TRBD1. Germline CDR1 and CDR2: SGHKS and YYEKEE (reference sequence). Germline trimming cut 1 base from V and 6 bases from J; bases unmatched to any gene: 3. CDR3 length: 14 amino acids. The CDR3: CASSLSTGSGELFF. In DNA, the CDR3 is TGTGCCAGCAGCTTGTCGACAGGGTCCGGGGAGCTGTTTTTT.

CDR3 region: CASSTQGLGSPLHF. The CDR3 DNA reads as TGTGCCAGCAGCACACAGGGGTTAGGGTCACCCCTCCACTTT. This chain uses TRBV11-2 with TRBJ1-6; TRBD1 matches 7 bases. V dropped 5 bases and J dropped 10; count of bases not matched to a gene: 8. The length of the CDR3 is 14 residues. Germline V gene lookup returns CDR1 SGHAT and CDR2 FQNNGV.

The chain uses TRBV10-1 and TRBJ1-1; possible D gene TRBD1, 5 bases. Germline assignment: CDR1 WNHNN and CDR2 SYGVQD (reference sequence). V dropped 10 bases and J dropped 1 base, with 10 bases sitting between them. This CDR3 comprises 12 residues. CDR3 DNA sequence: TGCGCCACTAAAGGGGCGAACACTGAAGCTTTCTTT. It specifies CATKGANTEAFF.

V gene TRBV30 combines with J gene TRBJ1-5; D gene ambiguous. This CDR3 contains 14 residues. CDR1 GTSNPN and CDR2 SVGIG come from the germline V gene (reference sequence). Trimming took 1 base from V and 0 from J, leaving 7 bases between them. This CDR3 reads CAWSGGLSNQPQHF. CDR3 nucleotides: TGTGCCTGGAGTGGAGGACTTAGCAATCAGCCCCAGCATTTT.

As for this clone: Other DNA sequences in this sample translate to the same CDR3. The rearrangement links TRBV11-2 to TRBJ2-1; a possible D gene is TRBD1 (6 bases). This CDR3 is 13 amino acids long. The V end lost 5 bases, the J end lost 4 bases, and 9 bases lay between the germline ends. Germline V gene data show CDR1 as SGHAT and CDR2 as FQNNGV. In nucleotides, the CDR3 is TGTGCCAGCAGCCCCGGACAGTACAATGAGCAGTTCTTC. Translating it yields CASSPGQYNEQFF.

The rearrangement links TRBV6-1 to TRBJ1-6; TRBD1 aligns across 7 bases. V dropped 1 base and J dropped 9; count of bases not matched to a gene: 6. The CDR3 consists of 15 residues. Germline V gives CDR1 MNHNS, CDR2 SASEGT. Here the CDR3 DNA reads TGTGCCAGCAGTGAAGTCGGGACAGCGGCTTCACCCCTCCACTTT. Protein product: CASSEVGTAASPLHF.

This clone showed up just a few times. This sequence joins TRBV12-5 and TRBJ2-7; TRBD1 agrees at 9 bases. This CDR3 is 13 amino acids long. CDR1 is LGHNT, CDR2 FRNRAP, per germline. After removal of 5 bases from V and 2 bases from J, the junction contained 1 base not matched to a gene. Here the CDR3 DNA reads TGTGCTAGTGGTGACAGGGGGACCTACGAGCAGTACTTC. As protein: CASGDRGTYEQYF.

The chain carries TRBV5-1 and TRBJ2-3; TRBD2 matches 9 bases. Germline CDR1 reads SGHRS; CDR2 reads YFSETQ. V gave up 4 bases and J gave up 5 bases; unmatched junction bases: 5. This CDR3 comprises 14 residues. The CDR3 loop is CASSRSGGGDTQYF. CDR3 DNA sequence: TGCGCCAGCAGCCGTAGCGGGGGCGGAGATACGCAGTATTTT.

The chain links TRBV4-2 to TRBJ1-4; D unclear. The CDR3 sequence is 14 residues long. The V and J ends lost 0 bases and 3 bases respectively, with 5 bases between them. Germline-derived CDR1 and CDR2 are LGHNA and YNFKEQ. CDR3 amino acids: CASSQDPANEKLFF. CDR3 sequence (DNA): TGTGCCAGCAGCCAAGATCCTGCTAATGAAAAACTGTTTTTT.

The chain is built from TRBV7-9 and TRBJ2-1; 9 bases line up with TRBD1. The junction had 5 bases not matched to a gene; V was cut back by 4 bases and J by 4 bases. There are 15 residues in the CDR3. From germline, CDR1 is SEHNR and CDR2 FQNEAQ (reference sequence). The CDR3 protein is CASSYGTGFYNEQFF. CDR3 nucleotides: TGTGCCAGCAGCTACGGGACAGGGTTTTACAATGAGCAGTTCTTC. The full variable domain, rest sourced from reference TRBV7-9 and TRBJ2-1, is DTGVSQNPRHKITKRGQNVTFRCDPISEHNRLYWYRQTLGQGPEFLTYFQNEAQLEKSRLLSDRFSAERPKGSFSTLEIQRTEQGDSAMYLCASSYGTGFYNEQFFGPGTRLTVL.

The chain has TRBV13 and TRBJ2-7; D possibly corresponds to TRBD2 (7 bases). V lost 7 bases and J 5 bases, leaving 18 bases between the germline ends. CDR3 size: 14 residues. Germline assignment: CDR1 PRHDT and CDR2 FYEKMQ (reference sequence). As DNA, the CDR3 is TGTGCCAGCACCCGAGGGGGGGCGGGGGACGAGCAGTACTTC. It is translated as CASTRGGAGDEQYF.

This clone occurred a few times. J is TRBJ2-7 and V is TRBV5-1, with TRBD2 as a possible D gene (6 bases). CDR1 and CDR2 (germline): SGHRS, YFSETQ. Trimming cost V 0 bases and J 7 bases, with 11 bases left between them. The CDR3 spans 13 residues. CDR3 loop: CASSLVLAGEQYF. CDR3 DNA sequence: TGCGCCAGCAGCTTGGTACTAGCTGGGGAGCAGTACTTC.

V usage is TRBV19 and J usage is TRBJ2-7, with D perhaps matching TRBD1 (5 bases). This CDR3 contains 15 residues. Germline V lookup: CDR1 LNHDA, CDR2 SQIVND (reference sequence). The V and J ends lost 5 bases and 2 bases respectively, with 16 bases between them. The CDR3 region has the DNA TGTGCCAGTAGTGAGGTGGCAGGGTTGACCTACGAGCAGTACTTC. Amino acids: CASSEVAGLTYEQYF.

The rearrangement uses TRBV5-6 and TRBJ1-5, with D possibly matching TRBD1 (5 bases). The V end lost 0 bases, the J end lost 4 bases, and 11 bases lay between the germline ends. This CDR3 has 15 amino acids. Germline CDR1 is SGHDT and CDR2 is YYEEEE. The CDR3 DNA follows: TGTGCCAGCAGCTTGGGTCAGGGAAGAAATCAGCCCCAGCATTTT. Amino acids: CASSLGQGRNQPQHF.

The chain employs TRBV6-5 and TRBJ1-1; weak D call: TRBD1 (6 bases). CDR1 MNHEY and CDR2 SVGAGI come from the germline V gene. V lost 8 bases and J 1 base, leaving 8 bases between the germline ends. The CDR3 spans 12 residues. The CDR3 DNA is TGTGCCAGCGAAGGGGGGAACACTGAAGCTTTCTTT. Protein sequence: CASEGGNTEAFF.

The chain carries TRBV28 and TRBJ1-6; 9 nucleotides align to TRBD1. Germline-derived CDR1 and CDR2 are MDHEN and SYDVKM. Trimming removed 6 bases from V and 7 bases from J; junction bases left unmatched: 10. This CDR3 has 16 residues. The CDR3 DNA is TGTGCCAGCAGCTCGGGGACAGGGCCCCAAAATTCACCCCTCCACTTT. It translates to CASSSGTGPQNSPLHF.

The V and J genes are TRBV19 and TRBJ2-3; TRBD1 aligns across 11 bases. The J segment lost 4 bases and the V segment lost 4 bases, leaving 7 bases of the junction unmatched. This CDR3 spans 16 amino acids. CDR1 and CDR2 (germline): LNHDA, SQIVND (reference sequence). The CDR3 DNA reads TGTGCCAGTAGTAAAGGACAGGGGGCCCCCCCAGATACGCAGTATTTT. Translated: CASSKGQGAPPDTQYF. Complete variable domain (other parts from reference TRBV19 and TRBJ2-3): DGGITQSPKYLFRKEGQNVTLSCEQNLNHDAMYWYRQDPGQGLRLIYYSQIVNDFQKGDIAEGYSVSREKKESFPLTVTSAQKNPTAFYLCASSKGQGAPPDTQYFGPGTRLTVL.

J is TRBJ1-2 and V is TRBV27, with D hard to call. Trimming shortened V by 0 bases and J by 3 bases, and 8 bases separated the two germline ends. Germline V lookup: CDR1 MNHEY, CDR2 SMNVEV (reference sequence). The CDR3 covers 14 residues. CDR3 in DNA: TGTGCCAGCAGTTTATCGTATTTTGACTATGGCTACACCTTC. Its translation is CASSLSYFDYGYTF.

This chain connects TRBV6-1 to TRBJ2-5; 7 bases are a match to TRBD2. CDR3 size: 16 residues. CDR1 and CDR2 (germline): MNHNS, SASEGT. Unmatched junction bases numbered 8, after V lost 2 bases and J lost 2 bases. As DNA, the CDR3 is TGTGCCAGCAGTGAAACTGTAGCGGGCACTCAAGAGACCCAGTACTTC. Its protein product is CASSETVAGTQETQYF.

CDR3 coding DNA: TGTGCCAGTAGCTCCGAGGGGGGGGCGCTAGAGACCCAGTACTTC. It yields the protein CASSSEGGALETQYF. The genes are TRBV19 and TRBJ2-5; D is possibly TRBD2 (7 bases). The CDR3 sequence is 15 residues long. V lost 6 bases to trimming and J lost 4 bases, with 18 bases between them. Germline V gives CDR1 LNHDA, CDR2 SQIVND (reference sequence).